This T cell receptor beta chain derives from a study of T cells after yellow fever vaccination (dated by TCRdb to the late 2010s). For the wider study: The SMART-Seq v4 Ultra Low Input RNA kit was used to prepare libraries from fractions with low cell numbers. Two healthy male donors, one aged 18 to 29 and one aged 30 to 40 years, made up the cohort. Bulk PBMC replicates and cell subsets were isolated from blood drawn at multiple timepoints before and after both primary and secondary immunization. To follow T-cell clones before and after primary and booster YFV17D yellow fever vaccination, bulk TCR alpha and beta repertoires were sequenced over time. Study-wide findings and limitations: Most clones expanded after primary vaccination (around 96% of CD4 and roughly 90% of CD8) were re-detected after the booster, suggesting that broad memory maintenance occurred. A small share of clonotypes was detected in both CD4 and CD8 compartments, with the overlap likely arising from convergent recombination. Because the study included only a couple of donors, the extent to which the findings can be generalized is limited. Because abundant contaminating clonotypes from the bulk population could be contained in FACS-sorted repertoires, computational filtering was required. The secondary T-cell response was found to be weaker but faster than the primary response, with a peak reached on day 5 rather than on day 15.

Read against the paper, the sample's treatment or condition label means: live attenuated yellow fever vaccine strain. Two biological replicates of bulk PBMCs were collected at each blood-draw timepoint. A standard Ficoll-Paque protocol was used to isolate PBMCs from peripheral blood. RNA was extracted with TriZol from bulk PBMCs, CD4 and CD8 fractions, and dextramer-positive and dextramer-negative fractions. CDR1 MNHEY and CDR2 SVGAGI are derived from the germline V gene. Including cysteine and phenylalanine, the CDR3 has 14 amino acids. This entry keeps only the CDR3 DNA: 42 bases, framed from base 1. Trimming removed 0 bases from V and 9 bases from J, leaving 9 bases between the germline ends. TCR cDNA was synthesized by 5'RACE template switching, through which a universal primer site and unique molecular identifiers were introduced. Priming for cDNA synthesis came from both the TCR alpha and TCR beta constant segments. Library amplification used two PCR steps, and the second PCR step added sample barcodes and sequencing adapters. Libraries were sequenced on Illumina HiSeq 2500 (2x100 bp) or NovaSeq (2x150 bp). As for the original processing: Demultiplexing of reads and collapsing into UMI consensus sequences were performed with MIGEC, and V(D)J alignment was carried out with MiXCR. Vaccine-responding clonotypes were defined with edgeR using replicate PBMC samples, requiring FDR below 0.01 and a log2 fold change above 5 up to day 15. CD4 or CD8 identity was assigned to each bulk clonotype according to whether the clonotype was present at higher abundance in the sequenced CD4 repertoire or the sequenced CD8 repertoire. In-frame beta chains were kept once TCRdb had trimmed the public reads at Q25 with fastp and called clones with MiXCR. Each CDR3 protein gets just one entry, which takes the most common genes and DNA from the rows behind it. TCRdb assigned the V and J calls; the authors' analysis was not used. Within this sample are about 340,000 distinct CDR3 sequences, with roughly 9.4% of them counted one time only. The top ten clonotypes cover more than 15% of the sample.

This clonotype was recorded many times. The clone's antigen remains unknown. Base qualities are missing; no much larger clone stands one base away. This clonotype originated in a man younger than 35 who received the YFV17D yellow fever vaccine. The rearrangement joined TRBV6-5 to TRBJ1-6; the D gene cannot be named for sure. This specimen was PBMCs, taken on the day of the first yellow fever vaccination. Here is the DNA: TGTGCCAGCAGTTACTCGAGTCAAGGTTCACCCCTCCACTTT. It encodes CASSYSSQGSPLHF.